The 5 T cell receptor beta chains below all came from one sample that was sequenced in a study of T cells in Graves' hyperthyroidism and ophthalmopathy. Amplification of TCR beta CDR3 regions was performed using RNA transcripts as template. The primer set for the first-round RT-PCR of the TCR CDR3 was HTBI. TCRdb re-analysed the multiplex PCR reads in MiXCR, keeping a single row per CDR3 protein. The table lists approximately 740,000 distinct CDR3 sequences, less than 15% of them singletons. The specimen was blood. These receptors were obtained from a woman aged 18 to 35 with Graves' hyperthyroidism.

This clonotype showed up just a few times. This chain uses TRBV30 with TRBJ2-5; D is possibly TRBD2 (5 bases). The CDR3 is 16 residues long. V was trimmed by 3 bases and J by 4 bases, leaving 21 bases between them. Germline loops: CDR1 GTSNPN, CDR2 SVGIG (reference sequence). The chain's CDR3 is CAWSEGVGRWGETQYF. The DNA for the CDR3 is TGTGCCTGGAGCGAGGGTGTCGGTAGGTGGGGAGAGACCCAGTACTTC.

CDR3 residues: CASSFKAETGPLGGELFF. In nucleotides, the CDR3 is TGTGCCAGCAGCTTCAAAGCGGAGACGGGACCCCTGGGGGGGGAGCTGTTTTTT. The gene calls are TRBV7-8 and TRBJ2-2; D may correspond to TRBD1 or TRBD2 (5 bases each). The CDR3 has 18 amino acids. Germline CDR1 reads SGHVS; CDR2 reads FQNEAQ. Deletions cut 3 bases from V and 8 bases from J, with 25 bases between.

This clonotype was detected many times. The V gene is TRBV10-1, the J gene TRBJ2-3, with D unclear. The V end lost 6 bases, the J end lost 0 bases, and 7 bases lay between the germline ends. Germline CDR1 reads WNHNN; CDR2 reads SYGVQD (reference sequence). The CDR3 runs 13 residues. The CDR3 DNA reads as TGCGCCAGCAGATCGACTAGCACAGATACGCAGTATTTT. Translating gives CASRSTSTDTQYF.

This clonotype was seen ten or more times. The CDR3 is CASSQASTGYYEQYF. CDR3 in DNA: TGCGCCAGCAGCCAAGCGTCCACAGGGTACTACGAGCAGTACTTC. The V gene is TRBV4-1, the J gene TRBJ2-7; perhaps TRBD1 as D (6 bases). The CDR3 covers 15 residues. The ends were cut back, 1 base at V and 3 bases at J, with 13 bases in the middle. Germline CDR1 MGHRA, CDR2 YSYEKL.

DNA of the CDR3: TGTGCCAGCAGCCACCAGTGGCCCCATATGTCACCCCTCCACTTT. This gives the protein CASSHQWPHMSPLHF. This chain uses TRBV7-9 with TRBJ1-6, with D hard to call. V dropped 5 bases and J dropped 10 bases, with 18 bases sitting between them. Germline values: CDR1 SEHNR, CDR2 FQNEAQ (reference sequence). The length of the CDR3 is 15 residues.